The TCR beta chain described here comes from a study of T-cell memory formation after mild COVID-19. The overall study: Largely, the TCR clusters proved donor specific. Whole-study findings and limits: Clones contracting over day 15 to 85 were CD4/CD8 balanced, with later expanders leaning CD4+.

TCRdb processed the 5' RACE reads anew with MiXCR; each CDR3 protein has one entry. Among over 500,000 distinct CDR3 sequences listed, 15% to 20% were seen once. This clonotype was detected ten times or more. The antigen remains unidentified. The V gene lost 3 bases and the J gene lost 9 bases, with 12 bases spanning the gap. The germline CDR1 and CDR2 sequences are SEHNR and FQNEAQ (reference sequence). The CDR3 runs to 13 residues. V and J are TRBV7-9 and TRBJ1-5; D perhaps matches TRBD1 (6 bases). The receptor comes from an adult woman who had mild COVID-19 (a few samples of this study predate the infection). Cell type and time point are not known. Sequenced sample: PBMCs or a T cell subset sorted from them (not recorded which). The CDR3 protein is CASSFGQISPQHF. The CDR3 DNA sequence: TGTGCCAGCAGCTTCGGACAGATCTCGCCCCAGCATTTT.